The 18 T cell receptor beta chains below were found in one sample sequenced in a study of cytomegalovirus exposure and HLA in healthy donors. PCR was performed using 60 Vbeta and 13 Jbeta primers. TCRdb keeps only in-frame clones here, not all; method: immunoSEQ multiplex PCR. The table lists under 200,000 clones, 80% of them singletons, with over 0.95% in the top ten. The source material was PBMCs. The receptors here all came from a woman aged 45-65 years in good health and CMV-seronegative.

This clone was seen only a few times. The V call is TRBV30, the J call TRBJ2-1; 9 nucleotides align to TRBD2. This CDR3 comprises 20 residues. J gave up 1 base and V 4 bases, and 20 bases lay outside the gene matches. CDR1 is GTSNPN and CDR2 is SVGIG in the germline V gene (reference sequence). CDR3: CAWTGIVRGRARGSYNEQFF. The CDR3 nucleotides are TGTGCCTGGACAGGAATCGTCCGCGGGAGGGCGCGGGGTTCCTACAATGAGCAGTTCTTC.

The genes are TRBV7-9 and TRBJ1-4; the D gene is possibly TRBD1 (6 bases). Germline CDR1 reads SEHNR; CDR2 reads FQNEAQ (reference sequence). The CDR3 is made up of 15 amino acids. Trimming cost V 5 bases and J 8 bases, with 18 bases left between them. This CDR3 is CASSPRGRFGEKLFF. The CDR3 nucleotides read TGTGCCAGCAGCCCCAGGGGACGGTTTGGGGAAAAACTGTTTTTT.

The chain uses TRBV5-1 and TRBJ2-1; D perhaps matches TRBD2 (6 bases). V was clipped by 4 bases and J by 9 bases, with 17 bases between them. This CDR3 is built from 14 residues. Germline V lookup: CDR1 SGHRS, CDR2 YFSETQ. DNA of the CDR3: TGCGCCAGCAGCCTAGGACCACCGGGGGTTGAGCAGTTCTTC. Its protein is CASSLGPPGVEQFF.

The J gene is TRBJ2-7, the V gene TRBV28; TRBD1 matches at 9 bases. V lost 2 bases to trimming and J lost 10 bases; unmatched junction nucleotides: 3. Germline V gives CDR1 MDHEN, CDR2 SYDVKM. This CDR3 spans 12 amino acids. The CDR3 loop is CASSLQTGGQYF. The CDR3 coding sequence is TGTGCCAGCAGTTTACAGACAGGGGGACAGTACTTC.

This clone was detected a few times. The chain uses TRBV4-2 and TRBJ2-1, with D unresolved. V shed 2 bases and J shed 5 bases, with 4 bases lying between them. This CDR3 is 12 amino acids long. Germline CDR1 reads LGHNA; CDR2 reads YNFKEQ. This CDR3 reads CASSQINNEQFF. CDR3 bases: TGTGCCAGCAGCCAAATAAACAATGAGCAGTTCTTC.

The CDR3 coding sequence is TGTGCCAGTAGTGATAGCGGGGGGTCCTACAATGAGCAGTTCTTC. This gives the protein CASSDSGGSYNEQFF. This chain connects TRBV19 to TRBJ2-1; 10 bases fit TRBD2. CDR3 length equals 15 residues. Trimming cost V 5 bases and J 1 base; bases outside gene matches: 2. Germline lookup yields CDR1 LNHDA and CDR2 SQIVND (reference sequence).

The chain links TRBV4-1 to TRBJ2-7; TRBD2 agrees at 7 bases. The ends lost 3 bases at V and 1 base at J; junction bases unmatched: 6. The CDR3 spans 15 residues. Germline CDR1 is MGHRA and CDR2 is YSYEKL. CDR3 loop: CASSQGEGWSYEQYF. The CDR3 DNA is TGCGCCAGCAGCCAGGGGGAGGGGTGGTCCTACGAGCAGTACTTC.

J is TRBJ1-2 and V is TRBV7-9; TRBD1 matches at 8 bases. Germline CDR1 SEHNR, CDR2 FQNEAQ (reference sequence). The CDR3 contains 14 residues. Trimming cost V 4 bases and J 4 bases; bases outside gene matches: 5. CDR3: CASSSGTGAYGYTF. The CDR3 DNA reads as TGTGCCAGCAGCTCGGGGACAGGAGCCTATGGCTACACCTTC. The full variable domain, rest sourced from reference TRBV7-9 and TRBJ1-2, is DTGVSQNPRHKITKRGQNVTFRCDPISEHNRLYWYRQTLGQGPEFLTYFQNEAQLEKSRLLSDRFSAERPKGSFSTLEIQRTEQGDSAMYLCASSSGTGAYGYTFGSGTRLTVV.

This chain uses TRBV5-4 with TRBJ1-3; 7 bases fit TRBD1. Per germline, CDR1 SGHNT and CDR2 YYREEE (reference sequence). The V gene end was trimmed by 2 bases and the J gene end by 7 bases; junction bases not matched to a gene: 6. The CDR3 is made up of 14 amino acids. CDR3 sequence reads: CASSFMSGGNTIYF. The CDR3 DNA reads TGTGCCAGCAGCTTTATGTCAGGGGGGAACACCATATATTTT.

V is TRBV7-8 and J is TRBJ2-5, with D tentatively TRBD2 (7 bases). This CDR3 is 16 amino acids long. Per the germline V gene, CDR1 is SGHVS and CDR2 is FQNEAQ. V dropped 1 base and J dropped 5 bases, with 17 bases sitting between them. The CDR3 loop is CASSLESRGGRETQYF. Here the CDR3 DNA reads TGTGCCAGCAGCTTAGAATCGAGGGGGGGCCGGGAGACCCAGTACTTC. Using reference TRBV7-8 and TRBJ2-5 for the parts outside the CDR3, the full variable domain is GAGVSQSPRYKVAKRGQDVALRCDPISGHVSLFWYQQALGQGPEFLTYFQNEAQLDKSGLPSDRFFAERPEGSVSTLKIQRTQQEDSAVYLCASSLESRGGRETQYFGPGTRLLVL.

V is TRBV6-5 and J is TRBJ1-1, with 9 bases aligning to TRBD1. CDR1 is MNHEY, CDR2 SVGAGI, per germline. Losses at the gene ends were 5 bases for V and 2 bases for J; bases not matched to a gene: 3. This CDR3 comprises 14 residues. The CDR3: CASSRDRANTEAFF. CDR3 DNA: TGTGCCAGCAGTCGGGACAGGGCAAACACTGAAGCTTTCTTT.

The chain is built from TRBV5-1 and TRBJ1-1; possibly TRBD1 for D (6 bases). The CDR3 is 15 residues long. V was shortened by 2 bases and J by 5 bases, with 16 bases between the two germline ends. Germline CDR1 is SGHRS and CDR2 is YFSETQ. CDR3 in DNA: TGCGCCAGCAGCTTAGGCAGGGGTGGAGAAACTGAAGCTTTCTTT. Protein: CASSLGRGGETEAFF.

The chain employs TRBV27 and TRBJ2-3; 8 nucleotides line up with TRBD1. The CDR3 consists of 16 residues. In germline, CDR1 is MNHEY, CDR2 SMNVEV (reference sequence). After removal of 5 bases from V and 7 bases from J, the junction contained 14 bases not matched to a gene. The CDR3 sequence: CASSVDTRTGMHTQYF. The CDR3 nucleotides are TGTGCCAGCAGTGTAGATACCAGGACAGGGATGCATACGCAGTATTTT.

The V gene is TRBV6-5, the J gene TRBJ2-1, with D tentatively TRBD1 (6 bases). CDR3 length: 12 amino acids. CDR1 and CDR2 (germline): MNHEY, SVGAGI. V was cut by 6 bases and J by 9 bases, with 12 bases left in between. CDR3 nucleotides: TGTGCCAGCAGCAGGGGTTTGGGTGAGCAGTTCTTC. This translates into CASSRGLGEQFF.

The chain has TRBV5-4 and TRBJ1-3, with D perhaps TRBD1 (5 bases). The ends were cut back, 4 bases at V and 0 bases at J, with 14 bases in the middle. Germline loops: CDR1 SGHNT, CDR2 YYREEE (reference sequence). The CDR3 is made up of 16 amino acids. The CDR3 coding sequence is TGTGCCAGCAGCCCCCCCGGGGGAACCTCTGGAAACACCATATATTTT. This encodes CASSPPGGTSGNTIYF.

The table lists this clone with a count of one. The chain is built from TRBV25-1 and TRBJ2-7, with TRBD1 identical over 10 bases. CDR1 is MGHDK and CDR2 is SYGVNS in the germline V gene. The length of the CDR3 is 12 residues. V lost 6 bases, J lost 11 bases, and 7 bases stayed unmatched. DNA of the CDR3: TGTGCCAGCAGCAGAAAAGGGACAGGGGAGTACTTC. It yields the protein CASSRKGTGEYF.

The V gene is TRBV10-3, the J gene TRBJ1-6, with 7 bases identical to TRBD1. J lost 7 bases, V lost 7 bases, and 7 bases had no gene match. Per the germline V gene, CDR1 is ENHRY and CDR2 is SYGVKD. The CDR3 consists of 14 residues. The DNA of the CDR3 is TGTGCCATCACCCGGGACAGCGGAAATTCACCCCTCCACTTT. Protein sequence: CAITRDSGNSPLHF.

V gene TRBV18 combines with J gene TRBJ2-5; D not certain. The tail of the sequence fits TRBJ2-7 better, so the J call may be wrong. This CDR3 has 14 amino acids. Germline V gives CDR1 KGHSH, CDR2 LQKENI. In DNA, the CDR3 is TGTGCCAGCTCGAGTGGTGCTGGCTACTACGAGCAGTACTTC. Translating gives CASSSGAGYYEQYF.